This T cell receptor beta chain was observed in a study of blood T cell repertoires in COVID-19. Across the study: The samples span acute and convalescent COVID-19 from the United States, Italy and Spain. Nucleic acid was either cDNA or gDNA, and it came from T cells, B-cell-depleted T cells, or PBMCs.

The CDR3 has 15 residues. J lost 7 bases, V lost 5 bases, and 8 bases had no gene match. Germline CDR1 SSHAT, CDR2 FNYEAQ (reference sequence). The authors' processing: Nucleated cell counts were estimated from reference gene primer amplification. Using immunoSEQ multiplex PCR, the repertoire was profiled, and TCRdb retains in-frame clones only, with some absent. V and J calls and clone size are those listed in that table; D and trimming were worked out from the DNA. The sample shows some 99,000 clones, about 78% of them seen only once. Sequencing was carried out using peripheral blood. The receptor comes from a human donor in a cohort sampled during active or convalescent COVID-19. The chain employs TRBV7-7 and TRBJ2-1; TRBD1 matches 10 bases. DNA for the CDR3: TGTGCCAGCAGCAGCGGGACAGGGGTGGGGAATGAGCAGTTCTTC. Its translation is CASSSGTGVGNEQFF.